The clone carrying this TCR beta chain was recorded once. Total RNA and DNA came together from around 18-30 mg of bulk tissue without cell sorting. The data are from a study of tumor-infiltrating lymphocytes in primary liver carcinoma. The template, roughly 550 ng total RNA, yielded TCR beta cDNA made with a constant-region primer. Three nested multiplex PCR rounds, a slightly modified ARM-PCR, produced the libraries for TCR beta. The first two PCR rounds used TRBV1-TRBV30 forward primers with a C-beta reverse primer, roughly 11 cycles each. TCRdb re-called the multiplex PCR reads with MiXCR, one entry per CDR3 protein. This sample has 110,000 or so distinct CDR3 sequences, with about four fifths found just once. The CDR3 extends over 15 amino acids. Between the trimmed V and J ends, which lost 6 bases and 4 bases, there was a span of 18 bases. CDR1 is LGHNA, CDR2 YSLEER, per germline.

The sequenced sample was liver tumor tissue from sampling region 3. Stated subset: tumor region T3, left-lateral pole. This chain joins TRBV4-3 and TRBJ1-2; possibly TRBD1 for D (5 bases). The sequence was collected from a man between 40 and 49 years old with primary liver carcinoma and hepatitis B virus infection. This CDR3 reads CASSQNPGGSYGYTF. DNA of the CDR3: TGCGCCAGCAGTCAGAATCCCGGGGGTTCCTATGGCTACACCTTC.